This TCR beta chain was observed in a study of beta chain features in type 1 diabetes. The investigators reverse transcribed all of the isolated RNA, so they sequenced expressed TCRB transcripts. An average about 3.8 million reads came from naive, central memory and regulatory T cell samples. Some clones are missing from TCRdb's copy, which holds only in-frame ones; the method was immunoSEQ multiplex PCR. The table lists a few hundred thousand clones, 25% to 30% of them singletons. Study outcomes and limitations: Insertions were fewer and deletions more numerous at VDJ junctions in type 1 diabetes patients.

Comment on this clone: Its antigen is not known.

The receptor was isolated from a young man in good health. The sample was central memory CD4+ T cells from blood.

The CDR3: CASSPRTGGAEQFF. CDR3 bases: TGTGCCAGCTCACCTAGGACAGGGGGGGCTGAGCAGTTCTTC. The chain has TRBV18 and TRBJ2-1; 10 positions agree with TRBD1. Unmatched junction bases numbered 5, after V lost 3 bases and J lost 9 bases. The CDR3 is made up of 14 amino acids. Germline V gene lookup returns CDR1 KGHSH and CDR2 LQKENI.